This T cell receptor beta chain comes out of a study of shared clonotypes between healthy human individuals. Study in general: The donor pool was made up of two women and three men aged 18 to 49.

Study observations and caveats: Naive CD4 clonotype sharing across several donors was around 5%.

The CDR3 contains 14 residues. Looked up from germline, CDR1 is SEHNR and CDR2 is FQNEAQ (reference sequence). Trimming stripped 7 bases from V and 4 bases from J, with 17 bases between. The protocol was immunoSEQ multiplex PCR, while the TCRdb copy is restricted to in-frame clones and leaves out a portion. Of around 2,000,000 clones in the sample, about 95% were seen once. Turning to this clone: Its antigen is not known.

The V call is TRBV7-9, the J call TRBJ2-7; D tentatively reads TRBD1 or TRBD2 (6 bases each). Material for sequencing was naive CD4+ T cells sorted from blood. Subset reported: CD45RA+ positively selected. This TCR was sampled from a young man in good health. The CDR3 reads CASKFEGGSYEQYF. CDR3 bases: TGTGCCAGCAAGTTTGAGGGGGGATCGTACGAGCAGTACTTC.